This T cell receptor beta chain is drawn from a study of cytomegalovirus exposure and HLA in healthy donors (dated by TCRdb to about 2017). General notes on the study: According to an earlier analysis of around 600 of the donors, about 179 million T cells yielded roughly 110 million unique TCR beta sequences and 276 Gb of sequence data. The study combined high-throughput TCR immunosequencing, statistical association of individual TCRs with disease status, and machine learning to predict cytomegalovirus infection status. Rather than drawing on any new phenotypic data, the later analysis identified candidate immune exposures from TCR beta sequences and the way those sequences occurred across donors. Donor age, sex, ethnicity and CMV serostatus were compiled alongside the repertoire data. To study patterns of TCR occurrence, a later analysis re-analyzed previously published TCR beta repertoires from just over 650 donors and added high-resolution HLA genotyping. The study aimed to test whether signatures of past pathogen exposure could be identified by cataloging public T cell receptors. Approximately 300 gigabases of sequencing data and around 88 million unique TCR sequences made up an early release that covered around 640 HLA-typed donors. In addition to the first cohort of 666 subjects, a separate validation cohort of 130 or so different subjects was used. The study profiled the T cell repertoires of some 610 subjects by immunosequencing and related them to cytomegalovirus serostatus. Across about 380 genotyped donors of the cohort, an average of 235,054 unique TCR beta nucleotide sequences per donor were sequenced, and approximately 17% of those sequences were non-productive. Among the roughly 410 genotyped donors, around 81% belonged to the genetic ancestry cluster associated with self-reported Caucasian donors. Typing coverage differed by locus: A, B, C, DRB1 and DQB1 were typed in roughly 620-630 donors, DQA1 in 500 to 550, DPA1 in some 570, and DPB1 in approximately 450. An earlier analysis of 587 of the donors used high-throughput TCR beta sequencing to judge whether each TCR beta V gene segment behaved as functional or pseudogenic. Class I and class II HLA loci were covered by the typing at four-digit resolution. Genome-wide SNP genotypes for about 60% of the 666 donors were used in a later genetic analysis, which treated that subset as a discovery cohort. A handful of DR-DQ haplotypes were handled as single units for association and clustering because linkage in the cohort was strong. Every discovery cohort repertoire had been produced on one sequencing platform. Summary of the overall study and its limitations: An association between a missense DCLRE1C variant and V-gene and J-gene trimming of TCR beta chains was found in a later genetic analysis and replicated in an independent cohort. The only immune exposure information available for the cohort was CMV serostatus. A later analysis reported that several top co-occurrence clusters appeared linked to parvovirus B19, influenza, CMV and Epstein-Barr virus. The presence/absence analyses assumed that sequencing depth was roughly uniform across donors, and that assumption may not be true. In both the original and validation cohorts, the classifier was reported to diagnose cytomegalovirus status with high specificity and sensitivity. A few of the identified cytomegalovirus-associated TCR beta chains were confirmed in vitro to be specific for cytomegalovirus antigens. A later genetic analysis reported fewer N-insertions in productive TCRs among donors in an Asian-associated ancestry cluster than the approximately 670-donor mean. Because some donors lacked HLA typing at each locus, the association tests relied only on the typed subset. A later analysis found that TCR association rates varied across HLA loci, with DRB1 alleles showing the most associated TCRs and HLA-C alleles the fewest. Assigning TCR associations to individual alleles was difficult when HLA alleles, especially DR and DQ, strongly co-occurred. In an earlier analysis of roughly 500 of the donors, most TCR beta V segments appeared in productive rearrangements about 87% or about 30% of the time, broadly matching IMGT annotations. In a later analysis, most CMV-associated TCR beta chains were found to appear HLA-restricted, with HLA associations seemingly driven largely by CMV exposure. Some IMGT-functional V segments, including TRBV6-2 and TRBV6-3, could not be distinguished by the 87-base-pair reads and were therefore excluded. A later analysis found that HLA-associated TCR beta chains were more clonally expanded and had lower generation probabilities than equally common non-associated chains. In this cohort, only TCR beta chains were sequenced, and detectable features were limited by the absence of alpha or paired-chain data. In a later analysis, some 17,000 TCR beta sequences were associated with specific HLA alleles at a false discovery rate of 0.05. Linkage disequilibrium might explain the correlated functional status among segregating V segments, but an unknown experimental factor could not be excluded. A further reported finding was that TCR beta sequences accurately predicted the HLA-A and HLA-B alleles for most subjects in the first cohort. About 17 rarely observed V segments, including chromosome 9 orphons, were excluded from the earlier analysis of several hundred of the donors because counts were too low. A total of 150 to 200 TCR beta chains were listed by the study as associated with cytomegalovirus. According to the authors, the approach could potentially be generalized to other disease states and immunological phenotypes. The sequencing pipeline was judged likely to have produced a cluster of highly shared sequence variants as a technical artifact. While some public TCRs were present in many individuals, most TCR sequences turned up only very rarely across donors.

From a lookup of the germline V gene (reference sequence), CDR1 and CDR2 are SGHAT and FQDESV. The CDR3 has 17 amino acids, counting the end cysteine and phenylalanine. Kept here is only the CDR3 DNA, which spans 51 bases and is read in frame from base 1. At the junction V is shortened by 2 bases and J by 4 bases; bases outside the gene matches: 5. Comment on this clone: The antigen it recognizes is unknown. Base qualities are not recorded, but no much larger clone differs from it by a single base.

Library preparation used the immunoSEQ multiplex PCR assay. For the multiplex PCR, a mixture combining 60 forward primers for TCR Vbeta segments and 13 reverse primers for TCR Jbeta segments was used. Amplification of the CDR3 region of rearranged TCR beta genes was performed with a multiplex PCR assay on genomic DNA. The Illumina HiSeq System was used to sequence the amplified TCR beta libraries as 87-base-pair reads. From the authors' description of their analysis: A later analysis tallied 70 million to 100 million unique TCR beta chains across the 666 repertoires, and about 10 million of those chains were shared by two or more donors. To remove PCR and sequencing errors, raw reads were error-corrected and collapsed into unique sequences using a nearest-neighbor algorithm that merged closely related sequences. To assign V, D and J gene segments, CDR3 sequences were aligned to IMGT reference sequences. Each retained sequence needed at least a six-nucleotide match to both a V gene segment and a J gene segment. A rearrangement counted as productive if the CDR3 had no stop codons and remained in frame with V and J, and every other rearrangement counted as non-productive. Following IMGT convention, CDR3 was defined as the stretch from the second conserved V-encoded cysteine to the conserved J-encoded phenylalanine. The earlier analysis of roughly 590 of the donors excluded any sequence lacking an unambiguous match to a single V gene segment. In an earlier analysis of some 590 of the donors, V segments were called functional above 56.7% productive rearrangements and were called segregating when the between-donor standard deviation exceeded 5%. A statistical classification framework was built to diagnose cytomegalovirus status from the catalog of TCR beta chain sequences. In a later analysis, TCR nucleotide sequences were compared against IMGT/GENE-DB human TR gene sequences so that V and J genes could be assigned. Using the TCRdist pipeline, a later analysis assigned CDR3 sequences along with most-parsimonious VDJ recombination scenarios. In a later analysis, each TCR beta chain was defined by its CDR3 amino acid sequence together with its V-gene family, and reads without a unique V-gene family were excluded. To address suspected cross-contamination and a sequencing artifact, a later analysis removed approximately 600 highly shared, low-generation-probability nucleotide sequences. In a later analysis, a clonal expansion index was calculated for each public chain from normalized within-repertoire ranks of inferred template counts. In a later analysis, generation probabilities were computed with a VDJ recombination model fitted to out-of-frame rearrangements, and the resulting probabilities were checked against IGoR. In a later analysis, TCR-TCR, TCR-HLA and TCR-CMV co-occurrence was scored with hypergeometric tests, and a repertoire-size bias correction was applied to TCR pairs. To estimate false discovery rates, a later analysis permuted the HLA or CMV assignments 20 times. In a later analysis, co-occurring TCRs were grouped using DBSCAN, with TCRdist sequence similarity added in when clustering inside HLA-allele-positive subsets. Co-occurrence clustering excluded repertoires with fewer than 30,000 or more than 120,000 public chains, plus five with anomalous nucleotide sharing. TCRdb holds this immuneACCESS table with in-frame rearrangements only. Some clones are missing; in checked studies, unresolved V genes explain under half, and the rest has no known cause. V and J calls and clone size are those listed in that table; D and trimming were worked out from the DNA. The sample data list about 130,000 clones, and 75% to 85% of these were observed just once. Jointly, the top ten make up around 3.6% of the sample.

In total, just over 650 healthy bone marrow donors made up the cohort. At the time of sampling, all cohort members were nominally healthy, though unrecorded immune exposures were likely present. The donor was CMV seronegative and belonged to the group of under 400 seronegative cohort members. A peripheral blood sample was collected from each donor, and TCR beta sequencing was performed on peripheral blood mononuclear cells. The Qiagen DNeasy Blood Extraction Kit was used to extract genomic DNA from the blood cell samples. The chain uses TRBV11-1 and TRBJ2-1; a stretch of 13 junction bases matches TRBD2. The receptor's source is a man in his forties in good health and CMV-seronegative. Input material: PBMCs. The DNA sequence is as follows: TGTGCCAGCAGCTTATACACTAGCGGGGGGGTATACAATGAGCAGTTCTTC. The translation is CASSLYTSGGVYNEQFF.